A selection of T cell receptor beta chains follows, all from one sample in a study of OX40 agonist ivuxolimab in advanced cancers. Assay: immunoSEQ multiplex PCR; the TCRdb copy retains only in-frame clones and omits some. This sample has about 60,000 clones, with about 90% found just once. The starting material was CD4+ or CD8+ T cells sorted from blood, obtained in a trial of the OX40 agonist ivuxolimab. Receptors were obtained from an adult with an advanced solid tumor such as melanoma, head and neck, liver or kidney cancer. The CDR3 runs from the conserved cysteine through the conserved F or W. D genes are given only for firm matches. Where a row states a size, it is once, few, many or the class of an expanded clone; other rows omit it.

j_call: TRBJ1-5
clone_size: NA
v_call: TRBV28
d_call: NA
cdr3_aa: CASSLLPRTNQPQHF
cdr3_nt: TGTGCCAGCAGCCTCTTGCCACGGACCAATCAGCCCCAGCATTTT

j_call: TRBJ1-6
clone_size: NA
v_call: TRBV9
d_call: NA
cdr3_aa: CASSAQVDSYNSPLHF
cdr3_nt: TGTGCCAGCAGCGCTCAGGTGGACTCCTATAATTCACCCCTCCACTTT

j_call: TRBJ2-7
clone_size: NA
v_call: TRBV2
d_call: TRBD1
cdr3_aa: CASRGRGQAYEQYF
cdr3_nt: TGTGCCAGCAGGGGAAGAGGACAGGCCTACGAGCAGTACTTC

j_call: TRBJ2-3
clone_size: NA
v_call: TRBV6-6
d_call: NA
cdr3_aa: CASRQRADTQYF
cdr3_nt: TGTGCCAGCAGGCAGAGGGCAGATACGCAGTATTTT

j_call: TRBJ2-1
clone_size: NA
v_call: TRBV29-1
d_call: NA
cdr3_aa: CSVEGGGTGKDEQFF
cdr3_nt: TGCAGCGTTGAAGGCGGGGGGACAGGGAAGGATGAGCAGTTCTTC

j_call: TRBJ1-2
clone_size: NA
v_call: TRBV28
d_call: NA
cdr3_aa: CASRAGQFVNGYTF
cdr3_nt: TGTGCCAGCAGGGCAGGGCAATTCGTGAATGGCTACACCTTC

j_call: TRBJ1-4
clone_size: NA
v_call: TRBV7-9
d_call: NA
cdr3_aa: CASSSGLEEEKLFF
cdr3_nt: TGTGCCAGCAGCTCCGGACTCGAGGAAGAAAAACTGTTTTTT

j_call: TRBJ2-7
clone_size: NA
v_call: TRBV6-5
d_call: NA
cdr3_aa: CASSLTGKSSYEQYF
cdr3_nt: TGTGCCAGCAGTTTAACGGGGAAATCCTCCTACGAGCAGTACTTC

j_call: TRBJ1-1
clone_size: NA
v_call: TRBV7-9
d_call: NA
cdr3_aa: CATQKRGQNTEAFF
cdr3_nt: TGTGCCACTCAAAAAAGGGGTCAGAACACTGAAGCTTTCTTT

j_call: TRBJ2-3
clone_size: NA
v_call: TRBV27
d_call: NA
cdr3_aa: CASSLAGDTQYF
cdr3_nt: TGTGCCAGCAGCCTGGCCGGAGATACGCAGTATTTT

j_call: TRBJ2-7
clone_size: NA
v_call: TRBV6-6
d_call: NA
cdr3_aa: CASRDAANYEQYF
cdr3_nt: TGTGCCAGCAGGGACGCAGCGAACTACGAGCAGTACTTC

j_call: TRBJ2-5
clone_size: once
v_call: TRBV25-1
d_call: TRBD1
cdr3_aa: CASRPNSGTGRETQYF
cdr3_nt: TGTGCCAGCAGACCGAACTCCGGGACAGGGAGGGAGACCCAGTACTTC

j_call: TRBJ2-5
clone_size: few
v_call: TRBV5-1
d_call: NA
cdr3_aa: CASSATGWLETQYF
cdr3_nt: TGCGCCAGCAGCGCCACAGGGTGGTTAGAGACCCAGTACTTC

j_call: TRBJ2-2
clone_size: NA
v_call: TRBV7-6
d_call: NA
cdr3_aa: CASSLAPSERGGELFF
cdr3_nt: TGTGCCAGCAGCCTAGCCCCCAGCGAAAGGGGCGGGGAGCTGTTTTTT

j_call: TRBJ1-2
clone_size: NA
v_call: TRBV27
d_call: TRBD1
cdr3_aa: CASSGQGTLNYGYTF
cdr3_nt: TGTGCCAGCAGCGGACAGGGCACACTTAACTATGGCTACACCTTC

j_call: TRBJ2-7
clone_size: NA
v_call: TRBV7-3
d_call: TRBD2
cdr3_aa: CASSSGTSGGEQYF
cdr3_nt: TGTGCCAGCAGCTCTGGGACTAGCGGTGGAGAGCAGTATTTC

j_call: TRBJ1-1
clone_size: NA
v_call: TRBV28
d_call: TRBD1
cdr3_aa: CASSLLDRGQAEAFF
cdr3_nt: TGTGCCAGCAGTCTGCTAGACAGGGGGCAAGCTGAAGCTTTCTTT

j_call: TRBJ2-5
clone_size: NA
v_call: TRBV7-3
d_call: NA
cdr3_aa: CASSLGGGVGETQYF
cdr3_nt: TGTGCCAGCAGCCTCGGAGGGGGAGTGGGGGAGACCCAGTACTTC

j_call: TRBJ2-7
clone_size: NA
v_call: TRBV6-5
d_call: NA
cdr3_aa: CASSFNRVHEQYF
cdr3_nt: TGTGCCAGCTCCTTCAACCGGGTCCACGAGCAGTACTTC

j_call: TRBJ2-7
clone_size: NA
v_call: TRBV14
d_call: TRBD1
cdr3_aa: CASRDLLPGQFYEQYF
cdr3_nt: TGTGCCAGCAGGGATTTATTACCGGGACAGTTCTACGAGCAGTACTTC

j_call: TRBJ2-5
clone_size: few
v_call: TRBV28
d_call: NA
cdr3_aa: CASSFSTGTRELGTQYF
cdr3_nt: TGTGCCAGCAGTTTCTCCACCGGGACTCGAGAACTGGGGACCCAGTACTTC

j_call: TRBJ1-2
clone_size: NA
v_call: TRBV27
d_call: NA
cdr3_aa: CASSSLTLSRSYTF
cdr3_nt: TGTGCCAGCAGTTCCCTTACGTTATCTCGGAGCTACACCTTC

j_call: TRBJ2-6
clone_size: NA
v_call: TRBV10-1
d_call: TRBD1
cdr3_aa: CASRPPQGEYSGANVLTF
cdr3_nt: TGCGCCAGCAGACCCCCACAGGGGGAATACTCTGGGGCCAACGTCCTGACTTTC

j_call: TRBJ1-1
clone_size: NA
v_call: TRBV15
d_call: NA
cdr3_aa: CATSRARGTEAFF
cdr3_nt: TGTGCCACCAGCAGAGCAAGGGGTACTGAAGCTTTCTTT

j_call: TRBJ1-2
clone_size: NA
v_call: TRBV10-1
d_call: NA
cdr3_aa: CASSSDSSRGGYTF
cdr3_nt: TGCGCCAGCAGTTCGGACAGCTCAAGAGGCGGCTACACCTTC

j_call: TRBJ1-2
clone_size: NA
v_call: TRBV29-1
d_call: NA
cdr3_aa: CSVGAAYGYTF
cdr3_nt: TGCAGCGTTGGGGCAGCCTATGGCTACACCTTC

j_call: TRBJ1-5
clone_size: NA
v_call: TRBV7-2
d_call: NA
cdr3_aa: CASSSASLSNQPQHF
cdr3_nt: TGTGCCAGCAGCTCCGCGAGTCTTTCCAATCAGCCCCAGCATTTT

j_call: TRBJ2-7
clone_size: NA
v_call: TRBV2
d_call: NA
cdr3_aa: CASSREGGGSYEQYF
cdr3_nt: TGTGCCAGCAGTCGAGAGGGTGGCGGAAGCTACGAGCAGTACTTC

j_call: TRBJ1-2
clone_size: NA
v_call: TRBV6-4
d_call: NA
cdr3_aa: CASSPGPYGYTF
cdr3_nt: TGTGCCAGCAGCCCCGGCCCCTATGGCTACACCTTC

j_call: TRBJ2-7
clone_size: NA
v_call: TRBV11-2
d_call: TRBD1
cdr3_aa: CASSKIDRARYEQYF
cdr3_nt: TGTGCCAGCAGCAAAATCGACAGGGCCCGCTACGAGCAGTACTTC

j_call: TRBJ2-5
clone_size: NA
v_call: TRBV6-4
d_call: NA
cdr3_aa: CASTKETQYF
cdr3_nt: TGTGCCAGCACCAAGGAGACCCAGTACTTC

j_call: TRBJ2-7
clone_size: NA
v_call: TRBV11-3
d_call: NA
cdr3_aa: CASSFRRYEQYF
cdr3_nt: TGTGCCAGCAGCTTCAGGCGATACGAGCAGTACTTC

j_call: TRBJ1-5
clone_size: NA
v_call: TRBV28
d_call: NA
cdr3_aa: CASSFSRAGDQPQHF
cdr3_nt: TGTGCCAGCAGTTTTTCAAGGGCTGGAGATCAGCCCCAGCATTTT

j_call: TRBJ2-5
clone_size: NA
v_call: TRBV7-9
d_call: NA
cdr3_aa: CASSLDRPSQETQYF
cdr3_nt: TGTGCCAGCAGCTTAGACCGTCCCTCCCAAGAGACCCAGTACTTC

j_call: TRBJ2-7
clone_size: NA
v_call: TRBV5-1
d_call: TRBD2
cdr3_aa: CASSPMTSGSEQYF
cdr3_nt: TGCGCCAGCAGCCCGATGACTAGCGGGAGCGAGCAGTACTTC

j_call: TRBJ2-6
clone_size: NA
v_call: TRBV5-1
d_call: NA
cdr3_aa: CASSLVYSGANVLTF
cdr3_nt: TGCGCCAGCAGCTTGGTTTACTCTGGGGCCAACGTCCTGACTTTC

j_call: TRBJ1-5
clone_size: NA
v_call: TRBV7-8
d_call: NA
cdr3_aa: CASSLFQEGFNQPQHF
cdr3_nt: TGTGCCAGCAGCTTATTCCAGGAAGGATTCAATCAGCCCCAGCATTTT

j_call: TRBJ1-3
clone_size: NA
v_call: TRBV19
d_call: NA
cdr3_aa: CASNQGSSGNTIYF
cdr3_nt: TGTGCCAGTAACCAAGGGAGCTCTGGAAACACCATATATTTT

j_call: TRBJ1-1
clone_size: NA
v_call: TRBV5-1
d_call: NA
cdr3_aa: CASSWGVNTEAFF
cdr3_nt: TGCGCCAGCAGCTGGGGGGTAAACACTGAAGCTTTCTTT

j_call: TRBJ2-7
clone_size: NA
v_call: TRBV29-1
d_call: TRBD2
cdr3_aa: CSVGWGTSGSGEQYF
cdr3_nt: TGCAGCGTGGGGTGGGGGACTAGCGGGAGTGGCGAGCAGTACTTC

j_call: TRBJ2-5
clone_size: once
v_call: TRBV19
d_call: TRBD2
cdr3_aa: CASSAGTTVIETQYF
cdr3_nt: TGTGCCAGTAGTGCTGGGACTACCGTTATAGAGACCCAGTACTTC

j_call: TRBJ2-5
clone_size: NA
v_call: TRBV5-1
d_call: NA
cdr3_aa: CASSLGSGQETQYF
cdr3_nt: TGCGCCAGCAGCTTGGGTAGCGGTCAAGAGACCCAGTACTTC

j_call: TRBJ2-3
clone_size: NA
v_call: TRBV2
d_call: TRBD2
cdr3_aa: CASDLAGGPGRTQYF
cdr3_nt: TGTGCCAGCGACCTAGCGGGAGGGCCGGGACGGACGCAGTATTTT

j_call: TRBJ2-1
clone_size: NA
v_call: TRBV6-6
d_call: NA
cdr3_aa: CASSYSLSSYNEQFF
cdr3_nt: TGTGCCAGCAGTTACTCGTTGAGCTCCTACAATGAGCAGTTCTTC

j_call: TRBJ1-2
clone_size: once
v_call: TRBV30
d_call: NA
cdr3_aa: CAWSVVPGYTF
cdr3_nt: TGTGCCTGGAGTGTTGTACCCGGCTACACCTTC

j_call: TRBJ1-1
clone_size: once
v_call: TRBV11-2
d_call: NA
cdr3_aa: CASSLGQRNTEAFF
cdr3_nt: TGTGCCAGCAGCTTAGGCCAGCGGAACACTGAAGCTTTCTTT

j_call: TRBJ2-3
clone_size: NA
v_call: TRBV4-2
d_call: NA
cdr3_aa: CASSQDGSTDTQYF
cdr3_nt: TGTGCCAGCAGCCAAGACGGGAGCACAGATACGCAGTATTTT

j_call: TRBJ1-2
clone_size: few
v_call: TRBV5-3
d_call: NA
cdr3_aa: CARSLGQSGYYGYTF
cdr3_nt: TGTGCCAGAAGCTTAGGACAGTCTGGTTATTATGGCTACACCTTC

j_call: TRBJ2-1
clone_size: NA
v_call: TRBV28
d_call: NA
cdr3_aa: CASSPPPRNSYNEQFF
cdr3_nt: TGTGCCAGCAGTCCCCCTCCGCGGAACTCCTACAATGAGCAGTTCTTC

j_call: TRBJ2-1
clone_size: NA
v_call: TRBV7-3
d_call: TRBD2
cdr3_aa: CASSYGLVNEQFF
cdr3_nt: TGTGCCAGCAGCTACGGACTAGTCAATGAGCAGTTCTTC